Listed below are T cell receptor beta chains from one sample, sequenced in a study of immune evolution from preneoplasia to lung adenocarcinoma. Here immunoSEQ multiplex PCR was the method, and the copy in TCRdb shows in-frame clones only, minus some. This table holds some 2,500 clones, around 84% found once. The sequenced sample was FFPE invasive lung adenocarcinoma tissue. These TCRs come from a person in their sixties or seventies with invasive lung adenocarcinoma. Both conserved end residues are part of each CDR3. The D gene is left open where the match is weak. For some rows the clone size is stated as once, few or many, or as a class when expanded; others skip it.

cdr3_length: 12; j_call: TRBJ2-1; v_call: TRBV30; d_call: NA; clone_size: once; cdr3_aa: CAWTLASNEQFF
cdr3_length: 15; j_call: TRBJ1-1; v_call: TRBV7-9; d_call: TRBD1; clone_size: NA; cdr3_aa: CASSFGDRGSTEAFF
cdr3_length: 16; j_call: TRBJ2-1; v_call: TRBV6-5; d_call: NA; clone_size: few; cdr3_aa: CASSYSGRRTYNEQFF
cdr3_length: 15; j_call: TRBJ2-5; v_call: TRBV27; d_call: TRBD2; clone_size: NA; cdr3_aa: CASRVSGGAFETQYF
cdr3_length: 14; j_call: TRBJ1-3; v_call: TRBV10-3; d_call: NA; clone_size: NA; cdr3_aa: CAISEQFSGNTIYF
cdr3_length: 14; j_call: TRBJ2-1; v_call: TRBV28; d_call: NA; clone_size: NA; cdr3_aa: CASRTPDNYNEQFF
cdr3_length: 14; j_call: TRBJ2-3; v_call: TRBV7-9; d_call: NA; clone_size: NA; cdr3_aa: CASSLSDSGDTQYF
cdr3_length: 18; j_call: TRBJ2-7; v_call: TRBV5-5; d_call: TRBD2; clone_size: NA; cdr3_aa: CASSLGKFGLAGLYEQYF
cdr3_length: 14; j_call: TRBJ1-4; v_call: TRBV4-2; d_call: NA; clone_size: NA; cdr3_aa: CASSQGGPNEKLFF
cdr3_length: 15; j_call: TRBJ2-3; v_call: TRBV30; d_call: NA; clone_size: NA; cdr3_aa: CAWSQGSRKADTQYF
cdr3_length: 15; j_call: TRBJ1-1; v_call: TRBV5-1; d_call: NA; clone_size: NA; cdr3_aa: CASSLRPGELAEAFF
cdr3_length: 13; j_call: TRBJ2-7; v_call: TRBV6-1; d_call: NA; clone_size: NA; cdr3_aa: CASIRGPSYEQYF
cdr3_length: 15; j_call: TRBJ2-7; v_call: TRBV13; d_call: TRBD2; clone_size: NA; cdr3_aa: CASSSPQRGVYEQYF
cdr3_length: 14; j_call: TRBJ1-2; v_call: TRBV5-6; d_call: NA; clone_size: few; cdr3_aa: CASSFLQGGYGYTF
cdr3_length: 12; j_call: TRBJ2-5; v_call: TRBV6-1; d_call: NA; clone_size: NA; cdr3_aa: CASSAERETQYF
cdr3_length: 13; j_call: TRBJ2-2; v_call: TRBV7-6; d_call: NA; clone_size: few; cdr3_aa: CASSFGPYGELFF